This TCR beta chain was profiled in a study of blood T cell repertoires in COVID-19. J gave up 4 bases and V 0 bases, and 14 bases lay outside the gene matches. The CDR3 runs to 18 residues. Germline CDR1 and CDR2: WSHSY and SAAADI. Original handling: Cell counts per sample came from amplifying reference gene primers. Sequencing used immunoSEQ multiplex PCR; TCRdb keeps in-frame clones, though not all of them. Clone size and V and J calls were adopted from that table, with D and trimming inferred from the DNA. The table includes fewer than 300,000 clones, more than 85% detected once. The sequenced material came from peripheral blood. This TCR was sampled from a person under 35 with COVID-19, enrolled during active disease. The chain has TRBV10-2 and TRBJ2-5, with 7 bases matching TRBD2. The CDR3 coding sequence is TGCGCCAGCAGTGAGTCGATCGTCCCAGGCGGGGAGGGAGAGACCCAGTACTTC. It encodes CASSESIVPGGEGETQYF.